The 10 T cell receptor beta chains below were found in one sample sequenced in a study of T cells in Graves' hyperthyroidism and ophthalmopathy. There were TCR beta CDR3 regions amplified from RNA transcripts. The TCR CDR3 was amplified in a first-round RT-PCR using the HTBI primer set. In TCRdb, the multiplex PCR reads were re-called with MiXCR into one record per CDR3 protein. This sample has fewer than 450,000 distinct CDR3 sequences, with approximately 14% found just once. Sequencing was carried out using blood. These receptors came from a woman in her sixties with Graves' ophthalmopathy.

A few counts support this clonotype. The V and J genes are TRBV10-1 and TRBJ2-7; the D is unclear. V was shortened by 7 bases and J by 5 bases, with 9 bases between the two germline ends. This CDR3 region has 11 residues. Germline values: CDR1 WNHNN, CDR2 SYGVQD (reference sequence). The CDR3 coding sequence is TGCGCCAGCACAATAATCCACGAGCAGTACTTC. Its translation is CASTIIHEQYF.

Only a few counts were recorded for this clonotype. The chain joins TRBV7-9 to TRBJ2-7; TRBD2 might be the D (6 bases). Germline V gene sequence: CDR1 SEHNR, CDR2 FQNEAQ (reference sequence). V was cut by 0 bases and J by 5 bases, with 20 bases left in between. The CDR3 sequence is 17 residues long. CDR3 loop: CASSLAPPGQGGHEQYF. The CDR3 DNA reads as TGTGCCAGCAGCTTAGCCCCCCCTGGCCAGGGAGGCCACGAGCAGTACTTC.

Many counts were recorded for this clonotype. The chain couples TRBV20-1 to TRBJ2-1; 7 bases fit TRBD2. Germline V CDR1 and CDR2: DFQATT, SNEGSKA (reference sequence). V lost 6 bases and J lost 9; bases outside the gene matches: 11. This CDR3 region has 13 residues. DNA for the CDR3: TGCAGTGCCGCAACTGTTTGGGAGGGTGAGCAGTTCTTC. It specifies CSAATVWEGEQFF.

Turning to this clonotype: The CDR3 does not close with the conserved phenylalanine or tryptophan, likely indicating a read error. The chain links TRBV6-1 to TRBJ2-1; 10 bases match TRBD2. With 6 bases clipped from V and 5 bases from J, the junction kept 7 bases outside the gene matches. The CDR3 loop spans 15 amino acids. In germline, CDR1 is MNHNS, CDR2 SASEGT. The CDR3 here is CASSPLAGVNNEQFL. DNA for the CDR3: TGTGCCAGCAGCCCGCTAGCGGGAGTTAACAATGAGCAGTTCCTC.

This clonotype appeared many times. CDR3 region: CASSTGTSGREDTQYF. The CDR3 nucleotides read TGTGCCAGCAGCACCGGGACTAGCGGGAGGGAGGATACGCAGTATTTT. This rearrangement joins TRBV4-2 to TRBJ2-3; TRBD2 agrees at 16 bases. Trimming removed 5 bases from V and 6 bases from J; junction bases left unmatched: 5. This CDR3 is 16 amino acids long. Germline CDR1 is LGHNA and CDR2 is YNFKEQ.

At least ten counts were recorded for this clonotype. The chain employs TRBV5-1 and TRBJ2-1; perhaps D is TRBD1 or TRBD2 (5 bases each). Germline V gives CDR1 SGHRS, CDR2 YFSETQ. Trimming took 0 bases from V and 0 from J, leaving 13 bases between them. The CDR3 length is 17 residues. The CDR3 spells CASSLAGDGSSYNEQFF. The CDR3 nucleotides are TGCGCCAGCAGCTTGGCCGGGGACGGCAGCTCCTACAATGAGCAGTTCTTC. Looking up the rest from reference TRBV5-1 and TRBJ2-1 gives the full variable domain: KAGVTQTPRYLIKTRGQQVTLSCSPISGHRSVSWYQQTPGQGLQFLFEYFSETQRNKGNFPGRFSGRQFSNSRSEMNVSTLELGDSALYLCASSLAGDGSSYNEQFFGPGTRLTVL.

A word on this clonotype: A much larger clone lies one base from this, so it may be a read error. The chain carries TRBV29-1 and TRBJ2-7, with 11 bases matching TRBD2. CDR1 and CDR2 (germline): SQVTM, ANQGSEA. The CDR3 covers 14 residues. V dropped 2 bases and J dropped 8; count of bases not matched to a gene: 8. The CDR3 nucleotides are TGCAGCGTTGAAACTAGCGGGAGTGGTTACAAGCAGTACTTC. Its translation is CSVETSGSGYKQYF.

Many counts were recorded for this clonotype. The chain carries TRBV2 and TRBJ1-1; a weak D match, TRBD1 (6 bases). The CDR3 sequence is 13 residues long. Trimming left V 7 bases short and J 2 bases short, with 11 bases between. Germline CDR1 reads SNHLY; CDR2 reads FYNNEI. The CDR3 loop is CASTRQANTEAFF. The DNA for the CDR3 is TGTGCCAGCACCAGACAGGCTAACACTGAAGCTTTCTTT.

This clonotype was found many times. The chain recombines TRBV6-1 with TRBJ2-1; a possible D gene is TRBD1 (6 bases). From germline, CDR1 is MNHNS and CDR2 SASEGT. The CDR3 is 13 residues long. Between the trimmed V and J ends, which lost 5 bases and 4 bases, there was a span of 9 bases. CDR3 bases: TGTGCCAGCAGTCGGGACACATACAATGAGCAGTTCTTC. Protein: CASSRDTYNEQFF.

The rearrangement joins TRBV11-2 to TRBJ2-2, with a tentative D call TRBD2 (5 bases). The CDR3 loop spans 18 amino acids. V lost 2 bases, J lost 2 bases, and 18 bases lay in between. Looked up from germline, CDR1 is SGHAT and CDR2 is FQNNGV. The DNA for the CDR3 is TGTGCCAGCAGCTTAAGAGGGAGTGGGAGAGGCAACACCGGGGAGCTGTTTTTT. It encodes CASSLRGSGRGNTGELFF.